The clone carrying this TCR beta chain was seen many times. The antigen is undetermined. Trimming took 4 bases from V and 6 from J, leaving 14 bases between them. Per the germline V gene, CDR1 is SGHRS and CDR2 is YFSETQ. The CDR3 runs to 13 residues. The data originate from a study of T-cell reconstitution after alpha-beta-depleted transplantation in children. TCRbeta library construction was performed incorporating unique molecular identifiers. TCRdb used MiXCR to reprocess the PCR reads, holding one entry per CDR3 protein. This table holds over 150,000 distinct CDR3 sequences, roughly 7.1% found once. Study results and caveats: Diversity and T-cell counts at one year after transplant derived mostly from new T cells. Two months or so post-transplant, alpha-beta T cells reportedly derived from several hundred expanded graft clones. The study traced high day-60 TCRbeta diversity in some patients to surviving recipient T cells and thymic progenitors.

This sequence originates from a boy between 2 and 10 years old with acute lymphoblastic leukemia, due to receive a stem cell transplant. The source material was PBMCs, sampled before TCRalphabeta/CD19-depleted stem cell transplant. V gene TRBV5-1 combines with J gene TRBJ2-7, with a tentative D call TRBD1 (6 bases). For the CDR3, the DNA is TGCGCCAGCAGCGTTGAATCAGGGGCCGAGCAGTACTTC. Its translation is CASSVESGAEQYF.